This note documents a single TCR beta chain sequence. At survey level, the immunoSEQ assay was run in its v3.0 version. Sequencing efforts were directed toward roughly 40,000-50,000 T-cell genomes per sample. Method: immunoSEQ multiplex PCR; TCRdb's copy keeps in-frame clones and lacks some. The sample shows around 26,000 clones, under 80% of them seen only once. This CDR3 is built from 15 residues. V was pared by 0 bases and J by 1 base, with 13 bases between. Germline values: CDR1 GTSNPN, CDR2 SVGIG (reference sequence). The sample belongs to a study of long-term antiretroviral therapy in people with HIV.

The specimen comprised unsorted PBMCs, sampled 1.1 years before starting antiretroviral therapy. The rearrangement uses TRBV30 and TRBJ2-7, with no clear D. The clonotype comes from a woman between 40 and 55 years old with HIV. In DNA, the CDR3 is TGTGCCTGGAGTGTCCCCCAACTTGCGTCCTACGAGCAGTACTTC. Translated, it gives CAWSVPQLASYEQYF.